This entry describes one T cell receptor (beta chain). As yet, its antigen is unknown. No infections or other immune events were documented during collection. This specimen belongs to a study of identifying expanded T cells in peripheral blood. Study-wide results and caveats: Clone count variance between roughly two-week samples rose with total template count. Over about two and four weeks, about 15 and 19 clones changed, versus roughly 1.2 between replicates.

The CDR3 totals 14 residues. CDR1 is MDHEN, CDR2 SYDVKM, per germline. After removal of 6 bases from V and 5 bases from J, the junction contained 8 bases not matched to a gene. Sequencing used immunoSEQ multiplex PCR; TCRdb keeps in-frame clones, though not all of them. The sample lists around 90,000 clones; around 89% were seen once. The receptor was derived from a person between 18 and 69 years old in good health. The sample taken for sequencing was blood. The rearrangement joins TRBV28 to TRBJ2-7; 9 nucleotides agree with TRBD1. CDR3 in DNA: TGTGCCAGCAGGGCGGGACAGGGAACCAACGAGCAGTACTTC. Protein: CASRAGQGTNEQYF.